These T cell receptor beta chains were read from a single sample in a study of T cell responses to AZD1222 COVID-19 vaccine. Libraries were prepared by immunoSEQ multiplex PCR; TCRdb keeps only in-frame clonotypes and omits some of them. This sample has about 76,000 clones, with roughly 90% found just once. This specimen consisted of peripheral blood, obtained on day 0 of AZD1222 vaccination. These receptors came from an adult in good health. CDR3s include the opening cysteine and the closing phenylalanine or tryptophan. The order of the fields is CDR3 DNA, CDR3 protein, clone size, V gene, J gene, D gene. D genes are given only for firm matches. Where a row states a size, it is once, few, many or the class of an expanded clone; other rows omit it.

CDR3nt: TGTGCCAGCATCGATAGAACTGAAGCTTTCTTT; CDR3aa: CASIDRTEAFF; abundance: .; v_gene: TRBV25-1; j_gene: TRBJ1-1; d_gene: .
CDR3nt: TGTGCCACCAGTCGTCTCTTTGAAAGCAATCAGCCCCAGCATTTT; CDR3aa: CATSRLFESNQPQHF; abundance: .; v_gene: TRBV19; j_gene: TRBJ1-5; d_gene: .
CDR3nt: TGTGCCAGCAGCTTTGGGGGAGACATCATTCAGTACTTC; CDR3aa: CASSFGGDIIQYF; abundance: .; v_gene: TRBV7-9; j_gene: TRBJ2-4; d_gene: .
CDR3nt: TGCAGCGTTGAAGTGACTAGCGCCCGAAAGGAGTACTTC; CDR3aa: CSVEVTSARKEYF; abundance: .; v_gene: TRBV29-1; j_gene: TRBJ2-7; d_gene: TRBD2
CDR3nt: TGTGCCAGCAGCTTTGCCCGGGGCTATGGCTACACCTTC; CDR3aa: CASSFARGYGYTF; abundance: .; v_gene: TRBV13; j_gene: TRBJ1-2; d_gene: .
CDR3nt: TGTGCCAGCAGCCGTGACACGGTCTCCTACGAGCAGTACTTC; CDR3aa: CASSRDTVSYEQYF; abundance: .; v_gene: TRBV14; j_gene: TRBJ2-7; d_gene: .
CDR3nt: TGTGCCAGCAGCTTGGCCCTCCGCTCTGGGGCCAACGTCCTGACTTTC; CDR3aa: CASSLALRSGANVLTF; abundance: .; v_gene: TRBV5-4; j_gene: TRBJ2-6; d_gene: .
CDR3nt: TGTGCCAGCGCGGGACAGGTGACCATAGGTGTTGAAGCTTTCTTT; CDR3aa: CASAGQVTIGVEAFF; abundance: .; v_gene: TRBV2; j_gene: TRBJ1-1; d_gene: TRBD1
CDR3nt: TGTGCCAGCAGCCCCCTGGCGGGGGCTTACAATGAGCAGTTCTTC; CDR3aa: CASSPLAGAYNEQFF; abundance: once; v_gene: TRBV7-8; j_gene: TRBJ2-1; d_gene: .
CDR3nt: TGCGCCAGCAGCTCGGGGGAACCTACAGATACGCAGTATTTT; CDR3aa: CASSSGEPTDTQYF; abundance: .; v_gene: TRBV5-1; j_gene: TRBJ2-3; d_gene: .
CDR3nt: TGCAGCGTTGTATTCGGGGGCGTCATCACTGAAGCTTTCTTT; CDR3aa: CSVVFGGVITEAFF; abundance: .; v_gene: TRBV29-1; j_gene: TRBJ1-1; d_gene: .
CDR3nt: TGTGCCAGCAGCCAAGATGCGGCCATTCCGACCTACGAGCAGTACTTC; CDR3aa: CASSQDAAIPTYEQYF; abundance: .; v_gene: TRBV14; j_gene: TRBJ2-7; d_gene: .
CDR3nt: TGTGCCAGCAGCTTACAGTGGAGTTCGGCCTACAATGAGCAGTTCTTC; CDR3aa: CASSLQWSSAYNEQFF; abundance: .; v_gene: TRBV11-2; j_gene: TRBJ2-1; d_gene: .
CDR3nt: TGTGCCTCCAAAGGAGGGGGAAGTCAGCCCCAGCATTTT; CDR3aa: CASKGGGSQPQHF; abundance: .; v_gene: TRBV19; j_gene: TRBJ1-5; d_gene: .
CDR3nt: TGTGCCAGCAGCCCTGGGGAGACCCAGTACTTC; CDR3aa: CASSPGETQYF; abundance: .; v_gene: TRBV11-2; j_gene: TRBJ2-5; d_gene: .
CDR3nt: TGTGCCAGCAGCTTGGCGGACAGGGGCTATGGCTACACCTTC; CDR3aa: CASSLADRGYGYTF; abundance: once; v_gene: TRBV5-8; j_gene: TRBJ1-2; d_gene: TRBD1
CDR3nt: TGTGCCATCAGTGCGGACAGGGAAGAAAAACTGTTTTTT; CDR3aa: CAISADREEKLFF; abundance: .; v_gene: TRBV10-3; j_gene: TRBJ1-4; d_gene: TRBD1
CDR3nt: TGCGCCAGCAGTGATACTAGCGGGGTCAGAGTTCAGTTCTTC; CDR3aa: CASSDTSGVRVQFF; abundance: once; v_gene: TRBV10-1; j_gene: TRBJ2-1; d_gene: TRBD2
CDR3nt: TGTGCCAGCAGCTTGACTGGACCACGGGGAGACATTCAGTACTTC; CDR3aa: CASSLTGPRGDIQYF; abundance: .; v_gene: TRBV7-8; j_gene: TRBJ2-4; d_gene: .
CDR3nt: TGTGCCAGCAGCCTACGACAAGGGGGCAGCTATGGCTACACCTTC; CDR3aa: CASSLRQGGSYGYTF; abundance: .; v_gene: TRBV7-2; j_gene: TRBJ1-2; d_gene: TRBD1
CDR3nt: TGTGCCACCAGCAGCCTCTGGGCGACTAGCACAGATACGCAGTATTTT; CDR3aa: CATSSLWATSTDTQYF; abundance: once; v_gene: TRBV15; j_gene: TRBJ2-3; d_gene: .
CDR3nt: TGCGCCAGCAGCTTGGTCGACAGCCACTACGAGCAGTACTTC; CDR3aa: CASSLVDSHYEQYF; abundance: once; v_gene: TRBV5-1; j_gene: TRBJ2-7; d_gene: .
CDR3nt: TGCGCCAGCAGTGAGTCGACTAGCGGGTCCTACAATGAGCAGTTCTTC; CDR3aa: CASSESTSGSYNEQFF; abundance: .; v_gene: TRBV10-1; j_gene: TRBJ2-1; d_gene: TRBD2
CDR3nt: TGTGCCAGCAGGCCAACCGAGACCGGGGAGCTGTTTTTT; CDR3aa: CASRPTETGELFF; abundance: .; v_gene: TRBV2; j_gene: TRBJ2-2; d_gene: .
CDR3nt: TGTGCCAGCAGCTCCTCCTTTAGGGCTAGCGGAAACAATGAGCAGTTCTTC; CDR3aa: CASSSSFRASGNNEQFF; abundance: .; v_gene: TRBV7-3; j_gene: TRBJ2-1; d_gene: TRBD2
CDR3nt: TGTGCCACCACCGGGGCGGGTGGGGATACGCAGTATTTT; CDR3aa: CATTGAGGDTQYF; abundance: .; v_gene: TRBV6-5; j_gene: TRBJ2-3; d_gene: .
CDR3nt: TGTGCCAGCAGTGATACGGCTAGCGGGAGCCAAGAGACCCAGTACTTC; CDR3aa: CASSDTASGSQETQYF; abundance: .; v_gene: TRBV25-1; j_gene: TRBJ2-5; d_gene: TRBD2
CDR3nt: TGTGCCAGCAGTGGACAGTTGGGGGCAAATTCACCCCTCCACTTT; CDR3aa: CASSGQLGANSPLHF; abundance: .; v_gene: TRBV2; j_gene: TRBJ1-6; d_gene: .
CDR3nt: TGTGCCAGCAGCCCCCTTATGTACGAGCAGTACTTC; CDR3aa: CASSPLMYEQYF; abundance: .; v_gene: TRBV11-2; j_gene: TRBJ2-7; d_gene: .
CDR3nt: TGTGCCAGCAGCCCCCGGCGGGGGGAATCCTACAATGAGCAGTTCTTC; CDR3aa: CASSPRRGESYNEQFF; abundance: .; v_gene: TRBV11-3; j_gene: TRBJ2-1; d_gene: TRBD2
CDR3nt: TGTGCCAGGTTGCGGGAGGACGACAATGAGCAGTTCTTC; CDR3aa: CARLREDDNEQFF; abundance: medium-sized; v_gene: TRBV2; j_gene: TRBJ2-1; d_gene: TRBD2
CDR3nt: TGTGCCATCAGTCACAAAGGGAGGACAGGGAGTAAGGGAGATACGCAGTATTTT; CDR3aa: CAISHKGRTGSKGDTQYF; abundance: once; v_gene: TRBV10-3; j_gene: TRBJ2-3; d_gene: TRBD1
CDR3nt: TGCGCCAGCAGTGAGTCGGTAGGGTCACCCCTCCACTTT; CDR3aa: CASSESVGSPLHF; abundance: once; v_gene: TRBV10-2; j_gene: TRBJ1-6; d_gene: .
CDR3nt: TGTGCCAGCTCACGGACGGATGAAAAACTGTTTTTT; CDR3aa: CASSRTDEKLFF; abundance: .; v_gene: TRBV18; j_gene: TRBJ1-4; d_gene: .
CDR3nt: TGTGCCAGCAGCTTAGGACATATGAACACTGAAGCTTTCTTT; CDR3aa: CASSLGHMNTEAFF; abundance: .; v_gene: TRBV11-1; j_gene: TRBJ1-1; d_gene: .
CDR3nt: TGTGCCAGCAGCTTCGGGACAGCCCAAGAGACCCAGTACTTC; CDR3aa: CASSFGTAQETQYF; abundance: .; v_gene: TRBV7-2; j_gene: TRBJ2-5; d_gene: TRBD1
CDR3nt: TGTGCCAGCAGTTACGGGGGGTTCTCCTACGAGCAGTACTTC; CDR3aa: CASSYGGFSYEQYF; abundance: few; v_gene: TRBV6-2/TRBV6-3; j_gene: TRBJ2-7; d_gene: .
CDR3nt: TGCAGCGCCAAGAGGGCAGGGGAATACGGCTACACCTTC; CDR3aa: CSAKRAGEYGYTF; abundance: few; v_gene: TRBV29-1; j_gene: TRBJ1-2; d_gene: .
CDR3nt: TGTGCCAGCAGCTTTAAACAGGGGGCTGGGGAGACCCAGTACTTC; CDR3aa: CASSFKQGAGETQYF; abundance: .; v_gene: TRBV5-6; j_gene: TRBJ2-5; d_gene: TRBD1
CDR3nt: TGTGCCAGCAGCTTAGGTTTGCTTAGCAATCAGCCCCAGCATTTT; CDR3aa: CASSLGLLSNQPQHF; abundance: .; v_gene: TRBV7-8; j_gene: TRBJ1-5; d_gene: .
CDR3nt: TGCAGCGTTGCAGAGGGTACCCAAGACACCATATATTTT; CDR3aa: CSVAEGTQDTIYF; abundance: few; v_gene: TRBV29-1; j_gene: TRBJ1-3; d_gene: .